Reported below is one TCR beta chain. Lacking the conserved final phenylalanine or tryptophan, this CDR3 likely reflects a read error. These data originate in a study of T cell repertoires in cytomegalovirus infection. Overall study context: Public TCR beta signatures marked donors with CMV infection and the matching HLA.

TCRdb re-called the reads with MiXCR, one entry per CDR3 protein. The sample includes about 740,000 distinct CDR3 sequences, 35% of them seen just once. Specimen: PBMCs. The sequence was collected from a human donor in good health (CMV status not recorded). Some clones in this sample may be carry-over from other donors' samples.

The CDR3 sequence: CASSLRVPYNSPLHL. The CDR3, as DNA: TGTGCCAGCAGTTTAAGGGTCCCCTATAATTCACCCCTCCACCTT. The chain employs TRBV27 and TRBJ1-6; the D is unclear. The CDR3 has 15 residues. From germline, CDR1 is MNHEY and CDR2 SMNVEV (reference sequence). With 2 bases removed from V and 2 bases from J, the gap between germline ends came to 7 bases.